Listed below are T cell receptor beta chains from one sample, sequenced in a study of blood T cells in healthy people across ages. TCRdb reprocessed the 5' RACE reads via MiXCR and lists one record per CDR3 protein. The sample has approximately 770,000 distinct CDR3 sequences, more than 45% seen once. The sample taken for sequencing was blood. These receptors were obtained from a young man in good health. Each CDR3 is given with its conserved first and last residue. D genes are given only for firm matches. Expanded clones are given a class, and other clones once, few, many or no size at all.

CDR3 | DNA | size | V | D | J
CASSRRQASTDTQYF | TGTGCCAGCAGCCGCCGACAGGCAAGCACAGATACGCAGTATTTT | few | TRBV4-2 | - | TRBJ2-3
CASSYSPYEQYF | TGTGCCAGCAGTTACTCGCCCTACGAGCAGTACTTC | - | TRBV6-2/TRBV6-3 | - | TRBJ2-7
CASKSGATHNTGELFF | TGTGCCAGCAAGAGCGGGGCCACCCATAACACCGGGGAGCTGTTTTTT | - | TRBV5-8 | TRBD2 | TRBJ2-2
CASSPSGGEDEQYF | TGCGCCAGCAGCCCCAGCGGGGGGGAGGACGAGCAGTACTTC | - | TRBV10-2 | TRBD2 | TRBJ2-7
CASSPQDRGPYEQYF | TGTGCCAGCAGCCCTCAGGACAGGGGCCCCTACGAGCAGTACTTC | - | TRBV6-1 | TRBD1 | TRBJ2-7
CASSERWAWKADTQYF | TGTGCCAGCAGTGAAAGGTGGGCCTGGAAGGCAGATACGCAGTATTTT | - | TRBV6-1 | - | TRBJ2-3
CASSHWTSGEKETQYF | TGTGCCAGCAGCCACTGGACTAGCGGAGAAAAAGAGACCCAGTACTTC | - | TRBV14 | TRBD2 | TRBJ2-5
CASSPGTGSYERYF | TGTGCCAGCAGTCCCGGGACAGGTTCCTACGAGCGGTACTTC | - | TRBV28 | TRBD1 | TRBJ2-7
CASTSGGGNQPQHF | TGTGCCAGCACTTCAGGGGGCGGGAATCAGCCCCAGCATTTT | - | TRBV28 | TRBD1 | TRBJ1-5
CASSFGMSGYGYTF | TGTGCCAGCAGTTTTGGCATGTCGGGCTATGGCTACACCTTC | - | TRBV12-3/TRBV12-4 | - | TRBJ1-2
CASSPLRGFSYNEQFF | TGTGCCAGCAGCCCTCTAAGGGGGTTCTCCTACAATGAGCAGTTCTTC | - | TRBV11-2 | - | TRBJ2-1
CASSSSPGQSIGANVLTF | TGTGCCAGCAGTTCCTCCCCCGGACAGTCCATTGGGGCCAACGTCCTGACTTTC | few | TRBV27 | - | TRBJ2-6
CVSTSGETYNEQFF | TGTGTCAGCACCTCGGGGGAAACCTACAATGAGCAGTTCTTC | - | TRBV9 | - | TRBJ2-1
CASSFDGPLGTQYF | TGCGCCAGCAGCTTCGACGGCCCCCTGGGGACCCAGTACTTC | - | TRBV5-1 | - | TRBJ2-5
CATSRDRRGGEVEGYTF | TGTGCCACCAGCAGAGATCGGCGGGGAGGGGAAGTCGAGGGCTACACCTTC | - | TRBV15 | - | TRBJ1-2
CASSQDSDFNYGYTF | TGCGCCAGCAGCCAAGATTCAGACTTTAACTATGGCTACACCTTC | once | TRBV4-3 | - | TRBJ1-2
CASSQGNLYGYTF | TGCGCCAGCAGCCAAGGCAACCTTTATGGCTACACCTTC | - | TRBV4-3 | - | TRBJ1-2
CASSQHPLARDFTDTQYF | TGTGCCAGCAGCCAGCACCCCCTAGCGAGAGACTTCACAGATACGCAGTATTTT | - | TRBV12-3/TRBV12-4 | - | TRBJ2-3
CASSPHSGANVLTF | TGTGCCAGCAGCCCCCACTCTGGGGCCAACGTCCTGACTTTC | few | TRBV9 | - | TRBJ2-6
CATSRVLATGRLDTEAFF | TGTGCCACCAGCAGAGTACTAGCGACAGGGAGGCTCGACACTGAAGCTTTCTTT | - | TRBV15 | TRBD1 | TRBJ1-1
CASGGLKSGANVLTF | TGTGCCAGCGGAGGATTAAAGTCTGGGGCCAACGTCCTGACTTTC | few | TRBV7-2 | - | TRBJ2-6
CAISEGTVDSPLHF | TGTGCCATCAGTGAAGGGACTGTGGATTCACCCCTCCACTTT | - | TRBV10-3 | - | TRBJ1-6
CASSLDDSRTVNTEAFF | TGTGCCAGCAGTCTCGACGATTCGAGAACGGTGAACACTGAAGCTTTCTTT | - | TRBV6-2/TRBV6-3 | - | TRBJ1-1
CASSERGTGLEQYF | TGTGCCAGCAGTGAGAGGGGGACAGGGCTCGAGCAGTACTTC | - | TRBV2 | TRBD1 | TRBJ2-7
CSVEGGQTFSGANVLTF | TGCAGCGTTGAAGGAGGACAGACATTCTCTGGGGCCAACGTCCTGACTTTC | - | TRBV29-1 | - | TRBJ2-6
CAISESREGEKLFF | TGTGCCATCAGTGAGTCAAGGGAAGGTGAAAAACTGTTTTTT | - | TRBV10-3 | - | TRBJ1-4
CSSASTGVITEAFF | TGCAGTTCTGCCTCAACAGGGGTCATCACTGAAGCTTTCTTT | - | TRBV29-1 | TRBD1 | TRBJ1-1
CASSLVLTSDEQFF | TGTGCCAGCAGCTTAGTTCTGACTAGCGATGAGCAGTTCTTC | few | TRBV7-2 | TRBD2 | TRBJ2-1
CASSQDRSERYEQYF | TGCGCCAGCAGCCAAGATAGGTCAGAAAGATACGAGCAGTACTTC | - | TRBV4-3 | - | TRBJ2-7
CASSSTSGAGEQYF | TGTGCCAGCAGCTCTACTAGCGGGGCCGGGGAGCAGTACTTC | - | TRBV11-2 | TRBD2 | TRBJ2-7
CASSCSRQGAQKRNEQFF | TGTGCCAGCAGTTGCTCGAGACAGGGGGCGCAGAAGAGGAATGAGCAGTTCTTC | - | TRBV6-2/TRBV6-3 | TRBD1 | TRBJ2-1
CASSLGQGPLYEQYF | TGTGCCAGCAGCTTGGGACAGGGGCCCCTCTACGAGCAGTACTTC | few | TRBV13 | TRBD1 | TRBJ2-7
CASSPTRGGEKLFF | TGTGCCAGCAGTCCTACCAGGGGGGGTGAAAAACTGTTTTTT | - | TRBV6-5 | TRBD1 | TRBJ1-4
CASSPRTSVAGELFF | TGTGCCAGCAGCCCAAGGACTAGCGTGGCCGGGGAGCTGTTTTTT | - | TRBV3-1 | TRBD2 | TRBJ2-2
CSAPTSGRRETQYF | TGCAGTGCCCCGACTAGCGGGAGAAGAGAGACCCAGTACTTC | few | TRBV20-1 | TRBD2 | TRBJ2-5
CASSPDGPASETQYF | TGTGCCAGCAGCCCCGATGGACCAGCATCGGAGACCCAGTACTTC | few | TRBV7-2 | - | TRBJ2-5
CASSVDSGKTYEQYF | TGTGCCAGCAGCGTTGACAGTGGTAAAACCTACGAGCAGTACTTC | - | TRBV5-8 | - | TRBJ2-7
CATSGTRIKETQYF | TGTGCCACCAGTGGTACTAGGATTAAAGAGACCCAGTACTTC | - | TRBV24-1 | - | TRBJ2-5
CASRISPSGYNNEQFF | TGTGCCAGCAGAATTTCGCCTAGCGGATATAACAATGAGCAGTTCTTC | - | TRBV11-1 | TRBD2 | TRBJ2-1
CSVRAGGSTDTQYF | TGCAGCGTTCGGGCGGGAGGGAGCACAGATACGCAGTATTTT | - | TRBV29-1 | TRBD2 | TRBJ2-3
CSVDRSRETQYF | TGCAGCGTTGACCGCAGTCGCGAGACCCAGTACTTC | - | TRBV29-1 | - | TRBJ2-5
CASSQDPPGDRAGYTF | TGTGCCAGCAGCCAAGACCCCCCGGGGGACAGGGCGGGCTACACCTTC | - | TRBV4-2 | TRBD1 | TRBJ1-2
CASSWDSLNYGYTF | TGTGCCAGCAGCTGGGACAGCCTTAACTATGGCTACACCTTC | - | TRBV11-1 | TRBD1 | TRBJ1-2
CASSGEAGNEQFF | TGTGCCAGCAGCGGTGAGGCGGGGAATGAGCAGTTCTTC | - | TRBV7-2 | - | TRBJ2-1
CATNKNTEAFF | TGTGCCACCAATAAGAACACTGAAGCTTTCTTT | few | TRBV6-6 | - | TRBJ1-1
CASSLATGLSYEQYF | TGCGCCAGCAGCTTGGCCACAGGGCTCTCCTACGAGCAGTACTTC | - | TRBV5-1 | - | TRBJ2-7
CASSPTVSSSYNEQFF | TGTGCCAGCAGTCCGACAGTTTCGAGCTCCTACAATGAGCAGTTCTTC | - | TRBV12-3/TRBV12-4 | - | TRBJ2-1
CASSSDPVSGELFF | TGTGCCAGCAGCTCCGATCCTGTTTCCGGGGAGCTGTTTTTT | - | TRBV7-2 | - | TRBJ2-2
CASSRTANYGYTF | TGTGCCAGCAGTCGGACAGCTAACTATGGCTACACCTTC | many | TRBV13 | - | TRBJ1-2
CASSVGLLREQYF | TGTGCCAGCAGCGTCGGACTTCTTAGGGAGCAGTACTTC | - | TRBV2 | - | TRBJ2-7
CASRSAGNYGYTF | TGTGCCAGCAGGTCGGCGGGGAACTATGGCTACACCTTC | - | TRBV12-3/TRBV12-4 | - | TRBJ1-2
CASRNKRVAWETQYF | TGTGCCAGCCGTAACAAAAGGGTGGCCTGGGAGACCCAGTACTTC | few | TRBV6-6 | - | TRBJ2-5
CSAGRQGSYEQYF | TGCAGTGCCGGTCGACAGGGATCCTACGAGCAGTACTTC | few | TRBV20-1 | TRBD1 | TRBJ2-7